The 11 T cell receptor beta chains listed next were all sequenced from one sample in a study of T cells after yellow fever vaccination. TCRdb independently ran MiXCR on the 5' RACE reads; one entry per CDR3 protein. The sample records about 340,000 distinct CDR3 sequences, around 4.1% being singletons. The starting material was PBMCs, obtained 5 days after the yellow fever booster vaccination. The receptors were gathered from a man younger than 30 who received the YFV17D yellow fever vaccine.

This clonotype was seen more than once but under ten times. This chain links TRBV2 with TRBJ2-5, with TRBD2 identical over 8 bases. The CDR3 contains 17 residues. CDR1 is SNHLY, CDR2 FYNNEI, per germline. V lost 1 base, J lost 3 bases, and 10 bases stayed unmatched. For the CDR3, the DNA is TGTGCCAGCAGTGAAGATTATGGCGGGGGGCAAGAAGAGACCCAGTACTTC. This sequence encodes CASSEDYGGGQEETQYF.

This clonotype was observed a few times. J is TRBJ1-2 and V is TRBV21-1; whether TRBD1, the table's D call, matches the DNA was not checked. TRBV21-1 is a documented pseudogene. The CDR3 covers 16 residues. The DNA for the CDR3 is TGTGCCAGCAGCGGGACAGGGAAGGGGCTGGGCTATGGCTACACCTTC. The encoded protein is CASSGTGKGLGYGYTF.

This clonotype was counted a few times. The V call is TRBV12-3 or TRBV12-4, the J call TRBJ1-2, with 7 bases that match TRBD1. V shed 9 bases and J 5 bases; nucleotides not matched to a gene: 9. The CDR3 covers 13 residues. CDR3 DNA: TGTGCCAGTAAGGTACGGACAGGATATGGCTACACCTTC. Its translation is CASKVRTGYGYTF.

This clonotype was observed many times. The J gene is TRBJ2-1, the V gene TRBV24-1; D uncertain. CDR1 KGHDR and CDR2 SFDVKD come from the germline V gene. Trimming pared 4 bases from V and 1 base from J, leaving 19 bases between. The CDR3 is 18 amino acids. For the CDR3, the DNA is TGTGCCACCAGTGACGCTGGCGATCCTACAGCATCCTACAATGAGCAGTTCTTC. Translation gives CATSDAGDPTASYNEQFF.

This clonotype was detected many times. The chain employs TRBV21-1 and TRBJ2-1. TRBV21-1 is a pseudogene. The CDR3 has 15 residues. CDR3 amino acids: CASSLPMTLFDEQFF. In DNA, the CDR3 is TGTGCCAGCAGCCTTCCCATGACCTTGTTCGATGAGCAGTTCTTC.

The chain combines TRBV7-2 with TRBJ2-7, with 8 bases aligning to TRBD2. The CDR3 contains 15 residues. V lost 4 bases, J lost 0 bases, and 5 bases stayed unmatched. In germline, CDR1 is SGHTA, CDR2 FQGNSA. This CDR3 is CASSSSGTSSYEQYF. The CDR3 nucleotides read TGTGCCAGCAGCTCATCCGGGACTAGCTCCTACGAGCAGTACTTC. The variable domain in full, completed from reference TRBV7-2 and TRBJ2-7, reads GAGVSQSPSNKVTEKGKDVELRCDPISGHTALYWYRQSLGQGLEFLIYFQGNSAPDKSGLPSDRFSAERTGGSVSTLTIQRTQQEDSAVYLCASSSSGTSSYEQYFGPGTRLTVT.

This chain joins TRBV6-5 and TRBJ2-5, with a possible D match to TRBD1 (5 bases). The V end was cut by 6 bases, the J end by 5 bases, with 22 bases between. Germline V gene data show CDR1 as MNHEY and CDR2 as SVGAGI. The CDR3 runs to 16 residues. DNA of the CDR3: TGTGCCAGCAGGAATTGGGGAACAGGACCATGGGAGACCCAGTACTTC. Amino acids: CASRNWGTGPWETQYF.

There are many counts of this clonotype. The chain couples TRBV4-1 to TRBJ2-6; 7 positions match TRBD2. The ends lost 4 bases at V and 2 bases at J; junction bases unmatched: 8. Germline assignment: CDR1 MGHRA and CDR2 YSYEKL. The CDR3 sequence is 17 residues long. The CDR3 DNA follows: TGCGCCAGCAGCCGGGCGGGGGTAATCACTGGGGCCAACGTCCTGACTTTC. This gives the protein CASSRAGVITGANVLTF.

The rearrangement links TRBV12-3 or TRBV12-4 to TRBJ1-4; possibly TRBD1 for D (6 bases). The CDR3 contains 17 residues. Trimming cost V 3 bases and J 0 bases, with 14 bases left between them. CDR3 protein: CASSLETGTTTNEKLFF. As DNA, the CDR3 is TGTGCCAGCAGTTTGGAGACAGGAACCACAACTAATGAAAAACTGTTTTTT.

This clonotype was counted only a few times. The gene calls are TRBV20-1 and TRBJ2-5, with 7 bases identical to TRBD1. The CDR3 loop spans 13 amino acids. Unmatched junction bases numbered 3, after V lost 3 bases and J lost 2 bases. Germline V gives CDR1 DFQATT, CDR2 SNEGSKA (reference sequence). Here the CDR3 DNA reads TGCAGTGCTAGGGCAGGGGGTCAAGAGACCCAGTACTTC. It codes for CSARAGGQETQYF.

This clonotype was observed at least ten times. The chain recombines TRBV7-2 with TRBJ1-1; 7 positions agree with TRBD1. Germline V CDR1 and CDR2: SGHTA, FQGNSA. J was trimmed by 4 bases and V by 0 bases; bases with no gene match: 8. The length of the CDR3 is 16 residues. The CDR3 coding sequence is TGTGCCAGCAGCTTAGCGTCGGCAGGGGGGTTCACTGAAGCTTTCTTT. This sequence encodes CASSLASAGGFTEAFF.